This is a list of T cell receptor beta chains from one sample in a study of cytomegalovirus exposure and HLA in healthy donors. Produced via immunoSEQ multiplex PCR; TCRdb's table is partial and in-frame only. The data show some 140,000 clones, with 73% seen just once and 1% to 1.5% held by the top ten. The sequenced sample was PBMCs. The receptor source for this set is a woman between 35 and 50 years old in good health and CMV-seronegative. CDR3s include the opening cysteine and the closing phenylalanine or tryptophan. A D gene is named only where the DNA matches it firmly. Some rows mark clone size as missing; the rest say once, few, many or name a class of expanded clone.

V: TRBV4-1; size: .; J: TRBJ2-7; D: .; CDR3: CASSQEPGISYEQYF; DNA: TGCGCCAGCAGCCAAGAACCAGGGATCTCCTACGAGCAGTACTTC
V: TRBV4-2; size: .; J: TRBJ2-7; D: .; CDR3: CASSRNHRDTYEQYF; DNA: TGTGCCAGCAGCCGTAATCATCGGGATACCTACGAGCAGTACTTC
V: TRBV29-1; size: .; J: TRBJ1-3; D: TRBD1; CDR3: CSVERTGSGNTIYF; DNA: TGCAGCGTTGAGAGGACAGGGTCTGGAAACACCATATATTTT
V: TRBV29-1; size: .; J: TRBJ1-5; D: .; CDR3: CSVAEVNQPQHF; DNA: TGCAGCGTTGCCGAGGTGAATCAGCCCCAGCATTTT
V: TRBV7-9; size: .; J: TRBJ2-1; D: TRBD2; CDR3: CASTSTGTSYNEQFF; DNA: TGTGCCAGCACCTCCACCGGGACTAGTTACAATGAGCAGTTCTTC
V: TRBV10-3; size: .; J: TRBJ2-5; D: TRBD2; CDR3: CAISGRTSGGVGTQYF; DNA: TGTGCCATCAGTGGGAGGACTAGCGGGGGTGTTGGGACCCAGTACTTC
V: TRBV27; size: .; J: TRBJ2-1; D: .; CDR3: CASSLSPLSGDHYNEQFF; DNA: TGTGCCAGCAGTTTATCCCCATTATCGGGGGACCATTACAATGAGCAGTTCTTC
V: TRBV23-1; size: .; J: TRBJ2-3; D: .; CDR3: CASSQYRDSTDTQYF; DNA: TGCGCCAGCAGTCAATACAGGGATAGCACAGATACGCAGTATTTT
V: TRBV6-6; size: few; J: TRBJ1-2; D: TRBD1; CDR3: CASRGTGNGYTF; DNA: TGTGCCAGCAGGGGGACAGGGAATGGCTACACCTTC
V: TRBV29-1; size: once; J: TRBJ1-2; D: .; CDR3: CSVEDGPTATYGYTF; DNA: TGCAGCGTTGAAGACGGGCCGACAGCCACCTATGGCTACACCTTC
V: TRBV29-1; size: .; J: TRBJ2-3; D: .; CDR3: CSVAGTYDTQYF; DNA: TGCAGCGTAGCTGGGACTTACGATACGCAGTATTTT
V: TRBV9; size: .; J: TRBJ2-3; D: .; CDR3: CASSSKLTDTQYF; DNA: TGTGCCAGCAGCTCAAAACTCACAGATACGCAGTATTTT
V: TRBV11-2; size: .; J: TRBJ1-6; D: TRBD1; CDR3: CASSLGQDGSPLHF; DNA: TGTGCCAGCAGCCTAGGACAGGATGGTTCACCCCTCCACTTT
V: TRBV4-2; size: .; J: TRBJ1-5; D: .; CDR3: CASSQQGWDSNQPQHF; DNA: TGTGCCAGCAGCCAGCAGGGGTGGGATAGCAATCAGCCCCAGCATTTT
V: TRBV10-3; size: .; J: TRBJ1-1; D: TRBD1; CDR3: CAISDRDRGWSNTEAFF; DNA: TGTGCCATCAGTGATAGGGACAGGGGATGGTCTAACACTGAAGCTTTCTTT
V: TRBV5-1; size: .; J: TRBJ1-3; D: .; CDR3: CASSSWGANTIYF; DNA: TGCGCCAGCAGCTCATGGGGAGCGAACACCATATATTTT
V: TRBV6-5; size: few; J: TRBJ2-1; D: .; CDR3: CASSSQRAQFF; DNA: TGTGCCAGCAGTAGCCAGAGGGCGCAGTTCTTC
V: TRBV5-1; size: few; J: TRBJ2-7; D: .; CDR3: CASSRDKSYEQYF; DNA: TGCGCCAGCAGCAGGGACAAGTCCTACGAGCAGTACTTC
V: TRBV5-1; size: .; J: TRBJ2-1; D: TRBD1; CDR3: CASSRTGVYDEQFF; DNA: TGCGCCAGCAGCAGGACAGGGGTATATGATGAGCAGTTCTTC
V: TRBV6-1; size: .; J: TRBJ2-6; D: .; CDR3: CASSEVRSGAGANVLTF; DNA: TGTGCCAGCAGTGAAGTTCGGTCAGGGGCTGGGGCCAACGTCCTGACTTTC
V: TRBV6-5; size: .; J: TRBJ2-3; D: .; CDR3: CASRPGTWNTDTQYF; DNA: TGTGCCAGCAGACCCGGGACATGGAACACAGATACGCAGTATTTT
V: TRBV27; size: .; J: TRBJ1-5; D: .; CDR3: CASSSSRGVNQPQHF; DNA: TGTGCCAGCAGTTCCTCCCGGGGGGTTAATCAGCCCCAGCATTTT
V: TRBV4-1; size: few; J: TRBJ1-5; D: TRBD1; CDR3: CASSQGQETSQPQHF; DNA: TGCGCCAGCAGCCAGGGACAGGAAACTAGTCAGCCCCAGCATTTT
V: TRBV13; size: .; J: TRBJ2-1; D: .; CDR3: CASSLSIVRGLNEQFF; DNA: TGTGCCAGCAGCTTAAGTATTGTCAGGGGCCTAAATGAGCAGTTCTTC
V: TRBV6-1; size: .; J: TRBJ2-3; D: TRBD2; CDR3: CASSELAGTRTDTQYF; DNA: TGTGCCAGCAGTGAACTAGCGGGGACCCGCACAGATACGCAGTATTTT
V: TRBV7-6; size: .; J: TRBJ2-1; D: TRBD2; CDR3: CASSPSGGVSYNEQFF; DNA: TGTGCCAGCAGCCCAAGCGGGGGGGTATCCTACAATGAGCAGTTCTTC
V: TRBV5-1; size: .; J: TRBJ2-3; D: TRBD2; CDR3: CASSLALAGGTDTQYF; DNA: TGCGCCAGCAGCTTGGCGCTAGCGGGGGGGACAGATACGCAGTATTTT
V: TRBV7-6; size: .; J: TRBJ1-4; D: TRBD1; CDR3: CASSPRPGQGEKLFF; DNA: TGTGCCAGCAGCCCTAGACCGGGACAGGGTGAAAAACTGTTTTTT
V: TRBV14; size: few; J: TRBJ1-1; D: .; CDR3: CATSSGDTEAFF; DNA: TGTGCCACTTCGTCGGGGGACACTGAAGCTTTCTTT
V: TRBV6-5; size: .; J: TRBJ2-2; D: .; CDR3: CASSINEQNTGELFF; DNA: TGTGCCAGCAGTATCAATGAACAGAACACCGGGGAGCTGTTTTTT
V: TRBV19; size: .; J: TRBJ1-2; D: .; CDR3: CASSRDFAKSYGYTF; DNA: TGTGCCAGTAGCAGGGATTTTGCGAAGAGCTATGGCTACACCTTC
V: TRBV5-1; size: few; J: TRBJ1-3; D: .; CDR3: CASSPGETNSGNTIYF; DNA: TGCGCCAGCAGCCCGGGGGAGACGAACTCTGGAAACACCATATATTTT
V: TRBV5-4; size: .; J: TRBJ1-1; D: TRBD1; CDR3: CASSLTLDRGVNTEAFF; DNA: TGTGCCAGCAGCCTGACCCTCGACAGGGGGGTGAACACTGAAGCTTTCTTT
V: TRBV2; size: .; J: TRBJ2-3; D: TRBD1; CDR3: CASWTGKNTDTQYF; DNA: TGTGCCAGCTGGACAGGGAAAAACACAGATACGCAGTATTTT
V: TRBV6-5; size: few; J: TRBJ2-5; D: TRBD2; CDR3: CASSWTSGGAQETQYF; DNA: TGTGCCAGCAGTTGGACTAGCGGGGGGGCCCAAGAGACCCAGTACTTC
V: TRBV5-4; size: .; J: TRBJ2-2; D: TRBD1; CDR3: CASSQGEITGELFF; DNA: TGTGCCAGCAGCCAGGGGGAAATCACCGGGGAGCTGTTTTTT
V: TRBV4-2; size: .; J: TRBJ1-1; D: TRBD1; CDR3: CASSQEGGTGDEAFF; DNA: TGTGCCAGCAGCCAAGAAGGGGGGACAGGGGACGAAGCTTTCTTT
V: TRBV27; size: .; J: TRBJ1-6; D: .; CDR3: CASSQYNSPLHF; DNA: TGTGCCAGCAGTCAATATAATTCACCCCTCCACTTT
V: TRBV2; size: .; J: TRBJ1-1; D: .; CDR3: CASSVGGNTEAFF; DNA: TGTGCCAGCAGTGTTGGCGGGAACACTGAAGCTTTCTTT
V: TRBV18; size: .; J: TRBJ2-1; D: TRBD1; CDR3: CASSGQGTEQFF; DNA: TGTGCCAGCTCTGGACAGGGTACTGAGCAGTTCTTC
V: TRBV2; size: .; J: TRBJ2-1; D: TRBD2; CDR3: CASRRDTAGGVNEQFF; DNA: TGTGCCAGCAGAAGGGACACCGCGGGGGGGGTCAATGAGCAGTTCTTC
V: TRBV7-2; size: .; J: TRBJ1-2; D: TRBD1; CDR3: CASSLALRTGRVGYTF; DNA: TGTGCCAGCAGCTTAGCCCTAAGGACAGGGCGGGTGGGCTACACCTTC
V: TRBV14; size: .; J: TRBJ1-4; D: .; CDR3: CASSRRKLATNEKLFF; DNA: TGTGCCAGCAGCCGGCGGAAACTTGCAACTAATGAAAAACTGTTTTTT
V: TRBV12-5; size: .; J: TRBJ2-5; D: .; CDR3: CASALYGGSFQETQYF; DNA: TGTGCTAGTGCCCTTTATGGCGGCTCTTTCCAAGAGACCCAGTACTTC
V: TRBV6-8; size: .; J: TRBJ1-1; D: TRBD1; CDR3: CASRVGQGVSGTEAFF; DNA: TGTGCCAGCCGGGTGGGACAGGGGGTTTCGGGCACTGAAGCTTTCTTT
V: TRBV4-1; size: .; J: TRBJ1-1; D: TRBD1; CDR3: CASSQEGTGQGGTEAFF; DNA: TGCGCCAGCAGCCAAGAAGGAACGGGACAGGGAGGCACTGAAGCTTTCTTT
V: TRBV15; size: .; J: TRBJ1-1; D: TRBD1; CDR3: CATRPGQGAEGTEAFF; DNA: TGTGCCACCAGGCCGGGACAGGGGGCAGAGGGCACTGAAGCTTTCTTT
V: TRBV9; size: .; J: TRBJ2-3; D: .; CDR3: CASSVEGAPTDTQYF; DNA: TGTGCCAGCAGCGTAGAAGGGGCCCCCACAGATACGCAGTATTTT
V: TRBV5-4; size: .; J: TRBJ2-2; D: TRBD1; CDR3: CASSLRQGAFTGELFF; DNA: TGTGCCAGCAGCTTAAGACAGGGGGCGTTCACCGGGGAGCTGTTTTTT
V: TRBV27; size: once; J: TRBJ1-4; D: .; CDR3: CASSPRPILANEKLFF; DNA: TGTGCCAGCAGTCCTCGCCCGATCTTAGCTAATGAAAAACTGTTTTTT
V: TRBV12-5; size: .; J: TRBJ2-3; D: .; CDR3: CASGLAGRVEDTQYF; DNA: TGTGCTAGTGGTTTGGCCGGCCGGGTTGAAGATACGCAGTATTTT
V: TRBV13; size: few; J: TRBJ1-1; D: TRBD1; CDR3: CASSSGTGYEGEAFF; DNA: TGTGCCAGCAGCTCCGGGACAGGGTACGAAGGTGAAGCTTTCTTT
V: TRBV2; size: .; J: TRBJ1-5; D: TRBD1; CDR3: CASSDGLAGGYNQPQHF; DNA: TGTGCCAGCAGTGACGGTTTGGCAGGGGGCTACAATCAGCCCCAGCATTTT